Below are 19 T cell receptor beta chains sequenced from a single sample in a study of T cell clonotyping in hematopoietic cell transplantation. Some clones are missing from TCRdb's copy, which holds only in-frame ones; the method was immunoSEQ multiplex PCR. The repertoire holds fewer than 20,000 clones, around 88% seen once, with around 8% in the top ten. Time point denoted: recipient sample about 28 days before transplant, after cytoreduction. The specimen was peripheral blood mononuclear cells, collected before stem cell transplant. These receptors came from a man aged 50 or older with acute myeloid leukemia. Some clones in this sample may be carry-over from other donors' samples.

This CDR3 reads CASTTSGGYTGELFF. As DNA, the CDR3 is TGTGCCAGCACCACTAGCGGGGGATACACCGGGGAGCTGTTTTTT. This chain uses TRBV11-3 with TRBJ2-2; TRBD2 agrees at 11 bases. V gave up 7 bases and J gave up 3 bases; unmatched junction bases: 4. CDR3 length equals 15 residues. Per the germline V gene, CDR1 is SGHNT and CDR2 is YENEEA.

The CDR3 DNA reads TGTGCCAGCAGTGAATCAGGGGGCTATAGCAATCAGCCCCAGCATTTT. Its translation: CASSESGGYSNQPQHF. This sequence joins TRBV25-1 and TRBJ1-5; 8 bases are a match to TRBD1. The germline V gene has CDR1 MGHDK and CDR2 SYGVNS. The CDR3 spans 16 residues. The V and J ends lost 1 base and 0 bases, in that order; junction bases with no gene match: 2.

CDR3 nucleotides: TGTGCCAGCAGCCCCACCCCGGGAGACCAGCCCCAGCATTTT. Amino acids: CASSPTPGDQPQHF. The chain links TRBV4-2 to TRBJ1-5; D not resolved. Between the trimmed V and J ends, which lost 4 bases and 7 bases, there was a span of 14 bases. From germline, CDR1 is LGHNA and CDR2 YNFKEQ. CDR3 size: 14 residues.

Here the CDR3 DNA reads TGTGCCATCAGTGATCGGGGGGATGGCTATGGCTACACCTTC. It yields the protein CAISDRGDGYGYTF. The chain combines TRBV10-3 with TRBJ1-2; D might be TRBD1 (5 bases). CDR1 ENHRY and CDR2 SYGVKD come from the germline V gene. V gave up 3 bases and J gave up 4 bases, with 12 bases separating them. This CDR3 spans 14 amino acids.

The J gene is TRBJ2-7, the V gene TRBV14, with 8 positions matching TRBD1. CDR1 and CDR2 from the germline V gene are SGHDN and FVKESK. Trimming took 2 bases from V and 5 from J; bases not matched to a gene: 11. This CDR3 is 16 amino acids long. This CDR3 is CASSQYQGGRGHEQYF. Written as DNA, the CDR3 is TGTGCCAGCAGCCAATACCAAGGTGGCAGGGGGCACGAGCAGTACTTC.

The chain carries TRBV4-1 and TRBJ1-2; TRBD1 is a possible D gene (6 bases). CDR3 length: 15 residues. Germline V gene sequence: CDR1 MGHRA, CDR2 YSYEKL. Deletions cut 0 bases from V and 0 bases from J, with 8 bases between. The CDR3 here is CASSQEDRPNYGYTF. For the CDR3, the DNA is TGCGCCAGCAGCCAAGAGGACAGACCTAACTATGGCTACACCTTC.

The chain uses TRBV14 and TRBJ2-5; TRBD2 aligns across 9 bases. The J call is uncertain, as TRBJ2-7 better fits the DNA end. CDR1 and CDR2 (germline): SGHDN, FVKESK. This CDR3 is built from 17 residues. The CDR3 protein is CASSQGLLRGGSYEQYF. The CDR3 bases are TGTGCCAGCAGCCAAGGGCTTCTGCGGGGGGGTTCCTACGAGCAGTACTTC.

Only a few counts were recorded for this clone. The J gene is TRBJ2-1, the V gene TRBV7-2; 7 positions agree with TRBD2. The CDR3 length is 14 residues. Germline V gene lookup returns CDR1 SGHTA and CDR2 FQGNSA. The V and J ends lost 2 bases and 5 bases, in that order; junction bases with no gene match: 3. Written as DNA, the CDR3 is TGTGCCAGCAGCTTACTAGCGGAGCACAATGAGCAGTTCTTC. Translation gives CASSLLAEHNEQFF.

The genes are TRBV9 and TRBJ2-3; D tentatively reads TRBD1 or TRBD2 (6 bases each). V was pared by 4 bases and J by 1 base, with 19 bases between. Germline CDR1 and CDR2: SGDLS and YYNGEE. The CDR3 totals 17 residues. CDR3 DNA sequence: TGTGCCAGCAGCCTTAGAGGGGGGACTTGGGGCACAGATACGCAGTATTTT. Translation gives CASSLRGGTWGTDTQYF.

The V call is TRBV2, the J call TRBJ2-2; D may be TRBD2 (5 bases). Germline V lookup: CDR1 SNHLY, CDR2 FYNNEI. This CDR3 is built from 15 residues. Trimming removed 6 bases at V and 6 bases at J, with 17 bases between. The CDR3 loop is CASRALRTGAGELFF. DNA of the CDR3: TGTGCCAGCAGGGCCCTGAGGACTGGGGCCGGGGAGCTGTTTTTT.

The rearrangement joins TRBV9 to TRBJ1-3, with D unclear. This CDR3 contains 15 residues. Trimming took off 4 bases at V and 4 bases at J, with 15 bases between the two ends. Looked up from germline, CDR1 is SGDLS and CDR2 is YYNGEE. CDR3 sequence: CASSPEGADGNTIYF. In DNA form, the CDR3 reads TGTGCCAGCAGCCCCGAGGGTGCGGACGGAAACACCATATATTTT.

This chain links TRBV2 with TRBJ2-5, with TRBD2 as a possible D gene (7 bases). The CDR3 is made up of 15 amino acids. CDR1 is SNHLY and CDR2 is FYNNEI in the germline V gene. V lost 0 bases and J lost 4, with 12 bases in between. The CDR3 here is CASSEALGGAETQYF. The CDR3 DNA is TGTGCCAGCAGTGAAGCGCTTGGGGGGGCAGAGACCCAGTACTTC.

The chain carries TRBV7-8 and TRBJ2-1; D possibly matches TRBD1 or TRBD2 (5 bases each). This CDR3 spans 14 amino acids. Germline lookup yields CDR1 SGHVS and CDR2 FQNEAQ. V was pared by 4 bases and J by 5 bases, with 12 bases between. This chain's CDR3 is CASSSGTIDNEQFF. CDR3 bases: TGTGCCAGCAGCTCCGGGACGATCGACAATGAGCAGTTCTTC.

The chain joins TRBV4-1 to TRBJ1-1; 8 bases match TRBD1. The CDR3 extends over 20 amino acids. The ends lost 0 bases at V and 2 bases at J; junction bases unmatched: 17. The germline CDR1 and CDR2 sequences are MGHRA and YSYEKL. The CDR3: CASSQDFRIVGQGANTEAFF. DNA of the CDR3: TGCGCCAGCAGCCAAGATTTCCGAATAGTTGGACAGGGAGCTAACACTGAAGCTTTCTTT.

The gene calls are TRBV7-9 and TRBJ2-1; D is possibly TRBD1 or TRBD2 (5 bases each). The CDR3 runs to 16 residues. From germline, CDR1 is SEHNR and CDR2 FQNEAQ (reference sequence). Trimming took 5 bases from V and 5 from J, leaving 19 bases between them. CDR3 bases: TGTGCCAGCAGCCCTCTTTGGGGACGGGGTGACAATGAGCAGTTCTTC. This encodes CASSPLWGRGDNEQFF.

V gene TRBV15 combines with J gene TRBJ1-4, with no clear D. This CDR3 is built from 16 residues. V was trimmed by 0 bases and J by 6 bases, leaving 14 bases between them. Germline lookup yields CDR1 LNHNV and CDR2 YYDKDF (reference sequence). CDR3 nucleotides: TGTGCCACCAGCAGAGATATGGGGTCGGGAGATGAAAAACTGTTTTTT. Translating it yields CATSRDMGSGDEKLFF.

The J gene is TRBJ1-5, the V gene TRBV2; D call uncertain. Trimming took 4 bases from V and 4 from J, leaving 5 bases between them. Per the germline V gene, CDR1 is SNHLY and CDR2 is FYNNEI. The CDR3 extends over 12 amino acids. The CDR3 here is CASSGYNQPQHF. DNA for the CDR3: TGTGCCAGCAGTGGGTATAATCAGCCCCAGCATTTT.

The V and J genes are TRBV6-5 and TRBJ2-7; TRBD1 or TRBD2 may be the D gene (5 bases each). CDR1 and CDR2 from the germline V gene are MNHEY and SVGAGI. This CDR3 is 14 amino acids long. V was shortened by 2 bases and J by 2 bases, with 10 bases between the two germline ends. The DNA of the CDR3 is TGTGCCAGCAGTTACGGGGACGGACCCTACGAGCAGTACTTC. Its translation: CASSYGDGPYEQYF.

The chain carries TRBV14 and TRBJ1-3, with TRBD1 identical over 7 bases. This CDR3 comprises 15 residues. The germline CDR1 and CDR2 sequences are SGHDN and FVKESK. With V trimmed by 1 base and J by 3 bases, 3 bases remained unmatched. The CDR3, as DNA: TGTGCCAGCAGCCAAGCGAGGACAGGTGGAAACACCATATATTTT. The encoded protein is CASSQARTGGNTIYF.